The 15 T cell receptor beta chains presented below share a single source sample, sequenced in a study of a mutant IDH1 vaccine in newly diagnosed glioma. Only in-frame clones appear in the TCRdb table, and some are missing; sequencing was by immunoSEQ multiplex PCR. The table has under 60,000 clones, over 60% seen once. The antigens of these receptors remain unknown. Stated time point: week 35, safety follow-up. Doses comprised 300 ug of mutant IDH1 20-mer peptide each, plus topical imiquimod. The sample here was PBMCs, taken from a glioma patient whose treatment included an IDH1 peptide vaccine. The receptors here all came from a middle-aged man with glioma.

This sequence joins TRBV7-2 and TRBJ2-2; D perhaps matches TRBD2 (6 bases). This CDR3 contains 17 residues. V lost 4 bases, J lost 1 base, and 16 bases lay in between. CDR1 and CDR2 from the germline V gene are SGHTA and FQGNSA. DNA for the CDR3: TGTGCCAGCAGCTCCTCCCCGGGAGCGATGAACACCGGGGAGCTGTTTTTT. As protein: CASSSSPGAMNTGELFF.

The chain has TRBV4-2 and TRBJ2-7; 7 bases line up with TRBD2. Per germline, CDR1 LGHNA and CDR2 YNFKEQ. V trimming: 1 base; J trimming: 0 bases; junction bases outside the gene matches: 9. The CDR3 contains 17 residues. CDR3 protein: CASSQAPGERGSYEQYF. CDR3 coding DNA: TGTGCCAGCAGCCAAGCCCCCGGGGAGCGGGGCTCCTACGAGCAGTACTTC.

The CDR3: CASSQGVRGGTEAFF. The CDR3 DNA reads TGTGCCAGCAGCCAAGGGGTCAGGGGCGGAACTGAAGCTTTCTTT. This chain links TRBV7-8 with TRBJ1-1, with D maybe TRBD1 (6 bases). Germline CDR1 is SGHVS and CDR2 is FQNEAQ. V was shortened by 5 bases and J by 5 bases, with 18 bases between the two germline ends. The CDR3 consists of 15 residues. The full variable domain, its missing parts supplied by reference TRBV7-8 and TRBJ1-1, is GAGVSQSPRYKVAKRGQDVALRCDPISGHVSLFWYQQALGQGPEFLTYFQNEAQLDKSGLPSDRFFAERPEGSVSTLKIQRTQQEDSAVYLCASSQGVRGGTEAFFGQGTRLTVV.

CDR3 in amino acids: CASSFTSGNNEQFF. The CDR3 coding sequence is TGTGCCAGCAGCTTCACTAGCGGAAACAATGAGCAGTTCTTC. The chain carries TRBV7-6 and TRBJ2-1, with 8 bases fitting TRBD2. The V and J ends lost 3 bases and 5 bases, in that order; junction bases with no gene match: 3. This CDR3 is 14 amino acids long. CDR1 and CDR2 (germline): SGHVS, FNYEAQ. The variable domain in full, with the rest retrieved from reference TRBV7-6 and TRBJ2-1, is GAGVSQSPRYKVTKRGQDVALRCDPISGHVSLYWYRQALGQGPEFLTYFNYEAQQDKSGLPNDRFSAERPEGSISTLTIQRTEQRDSAMYRCASSFTSGNNEQFFGPGTRLTVL.

J is TRBJ1-5 and V is TRBV6-6, with TRBD1 matching over 7 bases. The CDR3 loop spans 14 amino acids. CDR1 and CDR2 from the germline V gene are MNHNY and SVGAGI (reference sequence). Trimming cost V 7 bases and J 4 bases; bases outside gene matches: 7. The CDR3 DNA follows: TGTGCCAGCAACCCTCGACAGGGTAATCAGCCCCAGCATTTT. It yields the protein CASNPRQGNQPQHF.

The V and J genes are TRBV5-4 and TRBJ2-5; D is possibly TRBD1 or TRBD2 (5 bases each). The germline CDR1 and CDR2 sequences are SGHNT and YYREEE (reference sequence). The CDR3 spans 15 residues. V was shortened by 3 bases and J by 5 bases, with 17 bases between the two germline ends. The CDR3 nucleotides read TGTGCCAGCAGCTCCCCGGGGCTAGCTGTCGAGACCCAGTACTTC. Encoded protein: CASSSPGLAVETQYF.

This clone was detected a few times. This chain uses TRBV4-3 with TRBJ1-4; a weak D match, TRBD1 (6 bases). Germline V gene sequence: CDR1 LGHNA, CDR2 YSLEER. V lost 1 base, J lost 5 bases, and 14 bases lay in between. The CDR3 sequence is 16 residues long. CDR3 sequence (DNA): TGCGCCAGCAGCCAAGGATGGAGGGGGATAAATGAAAAACTGTTTTTT. Its translation is CASSQGWRGINEKLFF.

V and J are TRBV19 and TRBJ1-2; TRBD1 aligns across 8 bases. This CDR3 comprises 17 residues. V gave up 4 bases and J gave up 5 bases; unmatched junction bases: 15. Germline V gives CDR1 LNHDA, CDR2 SQIVND (reference sequence). The CDR3 spells CASSRMDGGQGRYGYTF. DNA of the CDR3: TGTGCCAGTAGTAGAATGGATGGTGGACAGGGAAGATATGGCTACACCTTC.

The rearrangement uses TRBV6-1 and TRBJ2-2; no firm D call. This CDR3 contains 12 residues. Trimming took 2 bases from V and 8 from J, leaving 6 bases between them. Germline assignment: CDR1 MNHNS and CDR2 SASEGT. CDR3 coding DNA: TGTGCCAGCAGTGAACCCTTGGGGGAGCTGTTTTTT. This codes for CASSEPLGELFF.

The rearrangement uses TRBV14 and TRBJ2-7; 10 bases map to TRBD2. Germline loops: CDR1 SGHDN, CDR2 FVKESK. V lost 1 base and J lost 0; bases outside the gene matches: 3. The CDR3 covers 16 residues. CDR3: CASSQGGLADSYEQYF. As DNA, the CDR3 is TGTGCCAGCAGCCAAGGCGGACTAGCGGACTCCTACGAGCAGTACTTC.

V gene TRBV5-4 combines with J gene TRBJ1-2, with D perhaps matching TRBD1 (6 bases). Germline V gives CDR1 SGHNT, CDR2 YYREEE (reference sequence). The CDR3 length is 13 residues. Trimming shortened V by 4 bases and J by 8 bases, and 15 bases separated the two germline ends. CDR3 loop: CASSLDRSGGYTF. The CDR3, as DNA: TGTGCCAGCAGCCTTGACAGGTCGGGAGGCTACACCTTC.

The J gene is TRBJ1-6, the V gene TRBV14; D is possibly TRBD1 (5 bases). The CDR3 is 16 residues long. V dropped 3 bases and J dropped 8 bases, with 17 bases sitting between them. In germline, CDR1 is SGHDN, CDR2 FVKESK. CDR3 DNA sequence: TGTGCCAGCAGCCACGACGTGGGGGGAGTAGATTCACCCCTCCACTTT. It encodes CASSHDVGGVDSPLHF.

The rearrangement joins TRBV15 to TRBJ1-3, with D unresolved. CDR1 and CDR2 from the germline V gene are LNHNV and YYDKDF (reference sequence). Trimming pared 0 bases from V and 4 bases from J, leaving 4 bases between. This CDR3 comprises 13 residues. CDR3 in DNA: TGTGCCACCAGCAGAGACGGAGGAAACACCATATATTTT. It encodes CATSRDGGNTIYF.

J is TRBJ2-7 and V is TRBV6-1; the D is unclear. V shed 3 bases and J shed 3 bases, with 12 bases lying between them. Germline V gives CDR1 MNHNS, CDR2 SASEGT. The CDR3 spans 14 residues. The CDR3 region has the DNA TGTGCCAGCAGTGAGGACCTTACGAACTACGAGCAGTACTTC. Amino acid sequence: CASSEDLTNYEQYF.

About this clone itself: Germline is not matched at one junction end, which may reflect a read error. The CDR3 DNA sequence: TGTGCCAGCAGCACCTACAGGGGGGACCTGGAATTGCACTTC. It specifies CASSTYRGDLELHF. V usage is TRBV7-9 and J usage is TRBJ2-4, with 8 bases matching TRBD1. Germline CDR1 SEHNR, CDR2 FQNEAQ (reference sequence). The CDR3 is made up of 14 amino acids.